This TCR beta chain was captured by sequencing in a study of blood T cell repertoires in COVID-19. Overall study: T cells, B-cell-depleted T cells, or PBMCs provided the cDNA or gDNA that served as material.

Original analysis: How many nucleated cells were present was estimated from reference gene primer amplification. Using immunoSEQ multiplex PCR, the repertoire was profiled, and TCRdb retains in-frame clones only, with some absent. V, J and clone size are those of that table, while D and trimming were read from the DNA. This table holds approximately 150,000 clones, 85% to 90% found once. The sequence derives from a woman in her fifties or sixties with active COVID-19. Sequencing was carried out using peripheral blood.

For the CDR3, the DNA is TGTGCCAGCAGCCAGGCGGGAGACTACAATGAGCAGTTCTTC. Translation gives CASSQAGDYNEQFF. The chain is built from TRBV3-1 (or the pseudogene TRBV3-2) and TRBJ2-1; 7 positions match TRBD2. The CDR3 sequence is 14 residues long. Germline CDR1 and CDR2: LGHDT and YNNKEL (reference sequence). The V gene end was trimmed by 3 bases and the J gene end by 3 bases; junction bases not matched to a gene: 2.